These 27 T cell receptor beta chains came from one sample sequenced in a study of immune heterogeneity within non-small cell lung tumors. Bulk tumor genomic DNA (about 590 ng per sample) served as template. Surgery yielded several widely spaced biopsies per primary tumor. Their non-small cell lung cancer was newly diagnosed and untreated, and the patients underwent curative surgery. For the TCR beta CDR3, multiplex PCR with 32 V and 13 J primers performed the amplification. MiXCR, run by TCRdb on the multiplex PCR reads, gives a single entry per CDR3 protein. The sample lists around 3,700 distinct CDR3 sequences; 37% were seen once. The sequencing input was lung tumor tissue. Receptors were obtained from a man between 65 and 85 years old with non-small cell lung cancer.

As for this clonotype: Given a much more abundant clone one base away, this may be a read error. J is TRBJ1-2 and V is TRBV7-2, with D perhaps TRBD1 (5 bases). This CDR3 has 13 residues. Germline assignment: CDR1 SGHTA and CDR2 FQGNSA. Trimming took off 10 bases at V and 3 bases at J, with 15 bases between the two ends. CDR3 in amino acids: CATTLGGDYGYTF. In DNA form, the CDR3 reads TGTGCCACCACGTTGGGGGGGGACTATGGCTACACCTTC. The full variable domain, completed using reference TRBV7-2 and TRBJ1-2, is GAGVSQSPSNKVTEKGKDVELRCDPISGHTALYWYRQSLGQGLEFLIYFQGNSAPDKSGLPSDRFSAERTGGSVSTLTIQRTQQEDSAVYLCATTLGGDYGYTFGSGTRLTVV.

The J gene is TRBJ2-3, the V gene TRBV15; weak D call: TRBD2 (6 bases). The CDR3 sequence is 16 residues long. CDR1 is LNHNV, CDR2 YYDKDF, per germline (reference sequence). V was shortened by 0 bases and J by 0 bases, with 10 bases between the two germline ends. The CDR3 region is CATSRDSGTSTDTQYF. In nucleotides, the CDR3 is TGTGCCACCAGCAGAGACTCAGGGACTAGCACAGATACGCAGTATTTT.

This clonotype has just a few counts. The J gene is TRBJ1-4, the V gene TRBV30; TRBD1 is a possible D gene (5 bases). Germline lookup yields CDR1 GTSNPN and CDR2 SVGIG (reference sequence). This CDR3 spans 12 amino acids. V lost 3 bases, J lost 11 bases, and 13 bases lay in between. The CDR3 reads CAWRILGGKLFF. CDR3 nucleotide sequence: TGTGCCTGGAGGATACTCGGGGGTAAACTGTTTTTT.

The V call is TRBV7-3, the J call TRBJ1-1; 8 nucleotides agree with TRBD1. CDR3 size: 16 residues. Germline CDR1 reads SGHTA; CDR2 reads FQGTGA. The trim removed 4 bases at V and 4 bases at J, leaving 11 bases unmatched. The CDR3: CASSSGQGRRGTEAFF. The CDR3 DNA reads as TGTGCCAGCAGCTCCGGACAGGGCCGGCGGGGCACTGAAGCTTTCTTT.

CDR3 loop: CSASGRGAQTYEQYF. In DNA form, the CDR3 reads TGCAGTGCTAGTGGCCGGGGGGCCCAAACCTACGAGCAGTACTTC. The rearrangement uses TRBV20-1 and TRBJ2-7; TRBD2 is a possible D gene (7 bases). There are 15 residues in the CDR3. Germline assignment: CDR1 DFQATT and CDR2 SNEGSKA (reference sequence). V lost 3 bases and J lost 2, with 17 bases in between.

V gene TRBV7-9 combines with J gene TRBJ2-1, with D maybe TRBD1 (5 bases). The CDR3 length is 13 residues. The germline V and J ends were trimmed by 3 bases and 3 bases, with 6 bases remaining between them. From germline, CDR1 is SEHNR and CDR2 FQNEAQ (reference sequence). CDR3 amino acids: CASSFDSYNEQFF. CDR3 in DNA: TGTGCCAGCAGCTTCGACAGCTACAATGAGCAGTTCTTC. Using reference TRBV7-9 and TRBJ2-1 for the parts outside the CDR3, the full variable domain is DTGVSQNPRHKITKRGQNVTFRCDPISEHNRLYWYRQTLGQGPEFLTYFQNEAQLEKSRLLSDRFSAERPKGSFSTLEIQRTEQGDSAMYLCASSFDSYNEQFFGPGTRLTVL.

With regard to this clonotype: At one boundary the junction diverges from the germline segment, which might be a read error. In DNA form, the CDR3 reads TGCGGCCGTTCGGGCAGGGGGAACTCCGGGGAGCTGTTTTTT. Translating it yields CGRSGRGNSGELFF. The chain carries TRBV20-1 and TRBJ2-2, with 7 bases matching TRBD1. The CDR3 length is 14 residues. Per germline, CDR1 DFQATT and CDR2 SNEGSKA (reference sequence).

The V call is TRBV7-2, the J call TRBJ1-6, with TRBD1 identical over 8 bases. The CDR3 length is 17 residues. Unmatched junction bases numbered 15, after V lost 5 bases and J lost 9 bases. Looked up from germline, CDR1 is SGHTA and CDR2 is FQGNSA. The CDR3 DNA reads as TGTGCCAGCAGCCCCAATCGACAGGGGTTGATAAGTTCACCCCTCCACTTT. Translating it yields CASSPNRQGLISSPLHF.

This clonotype is labeled medium-sized. This chain connects TRBV9 to TRBJ1-5, with D perhaps TRBD1 (6 bases). Per germline, CDR1 SGDLS and CDR2 YYNGEE. V was pared by 7 bases and J by 0 bases, with 17 bases between. CDR3 length: 16 residues. This CDR3 is CASGPGHIPSNQPQHF. The CDR3 DNA reads as TGTGCCAGCGGACCGGGACACATTCCTAGCAATCAGCCCCAGCATTTT.

This clonotype was observed once. The genes are TRBV19 and TRBJ2-2; 8 bases match TRBD2. The V gene end was trimmed by 6 bases and the J gene end by 8 bases; junction bases not matched to a gene: 14. This CDR3 has 16 amino acids. CDR1 LNHDA and CDR2 SQIVND come from the germline V gene (reference sequence). CDR3 coding DNA: TGTGCCAGTAGAACAGGGACTAGGTCTTTCTCTGGGGAGCTGTTTTTT. The encoded protein is CASRTGTRSFSGELFF.

This rearrangement joins TRBV11-2 to TRBJ2-2, with D perhaps matching TRBD2 (6 bases). Germline loops: CDR1 SGHAT, CDR2 FQNNGV. V lost 4 bases and J 7 bases, leaving 19 bases between the germline ends. This CDR3 comprises 16 residues. The chain's CDR3 is CASSSNPLGGFGELFF. For the CDR3, the DNA is TGTGCCAGCAGCTCTAACCCCTTAGGAGGGTTCGGGGAGCTGTTTTTT.

The rearrangement uses TRBV12-3 or TRBV12-4 and TRBJ2-3, with 10 bases aligning to TRBD2. The CDR3 runs to 14 residues. The V and J ends lost 5 bases and 4 bases, in that order; junction bases with no gene match: 3. Written as DNA, the CDR3 is TGTGCCAGCAGTAGGCTAGCGGGAGCAGATACGCAGTATTTT. It is translated as CASSRLAGADTQYF.

The rearrangement links TRBV30 to TRBJ1-4, with D uncertain. The CDR3 consists of 14 residues. Germline V gives CDR1 GTSNPN, CDR2 SVGIG (reference sequence). With 3 bases removed from V and 3 bases from J, the gap between germline ends came to 11 bases. The DNA of the CDR3 is TGTGCCTGGAGGAACAGCGGGTCTAATGAAAAACTGTTTTTT. Its translation is CAWRNSGSNEKLFF.

The chain recombines TRBV19 with TRBJ2-1; weak D call: TRBD2 (6 bases). Germline V gives CDR1 LNHDA, CDR2 SQIVND (reference sequence). Trimming stripped 5 bases from V and 3 bases from J, with 11 bases between. This CDR3 has 14 amino acids. This chain's CDR3 is CASSEGRNYNEQFF. In nucleotides, the CDR3 is TGTGCCAGTAGTGAGGGGAGGAACTACAATGAGCAGTTCTTC.

This clonotype turned up a few times. This chain uses TRBV7-3 with TRBJ1-1; TRBD1 might be the D (5 bases). Germline-derived CDR1 and CDR2 are SGHTA and FQGTGA. The CDR3 covers 18 residues. Trimming pared 3 bases from V and 0 bases from J, leaving 20 bases between. The CDR3 bases are TGTGCCAGCAGCTTCTCACCACGGACGGGGGAAATGAACACTGAAGCTTTCTTT. Its protein product is CASSFSPRTGEMNTEAFF.

This chain links TRBV9 with TRBJ1-2; no clear D gene. From germline, CDR1 is SGDLS and CDR2 YYNGEE. The CDR3 contains 15 residues. The ends were cut back, 2 bases at V and 2 bases at J, with 13 bases in the middle. The CDR3 bases are TGTGCCAGCAGCGTTGACTCCGGGAACAACTATGGCTACACCTTC. This gives the protein CASSVDSGNNYGYTF. Using reference TRBV9 and TRBJ1-2 for the parts outside the CDR3, the full variable domain is DSGVTQTPKHLITATGQRVTLRCSPRSGDLSVYWYQQSLDQGLQFLIQYYNGEERAKGNILERFSAQQFPDLHSELNLSSLELGDSALYFCASSVDSGNNYGYTFGSGTRLTVV.

The chain carries TRBV20-1 and TRBJ2-2; 12 nucleotides align to TRBD2. The V segment lost 5 bases and the J segment 5 bases; nucleotides outside the gene matches: 9. Germline values: CDR1 DFQATT, CDR2 SNEGSKA (reference sequence). The CDR3 consists of 16 residues. The CDR3 sequence: CSAWTSGDGATGELFF. CDR3 in DNA: TGCAGTGCTTGGACTAGCGGGGATGGGGCGACCGGGGAGCTGTTTTTT.

Comments on this clonotype: An end of the junction differs from the germline gene, which may be a read error. The V call is TRBV15, the J call TRBJ1-1; D is possibly TRBD1 (5 bases). The CDR3 loop spans 15 amino acids. Germline lookup yields CDR1 LNHNV and CDR2 YYDKDF (reference sequence). CDR3 sequence: CATSRGGWENTEASF. The CDR3 DNA follows: TGTGCCACCAGCAGAGGGGGGTGGGAGAACACTGAAGCTTCCTTT.

This clonotype was seen more than once but under ten times. The J gene is TRBJ1-6, the V gene TRBV28; D possibly corresponds to TRBD1 (6 bases). CDR1 is MDHEN and CDR2 is SYDVKM in the germline V gene. This CDR3 is 14 amino acids long. V was cut by 2 bases and J by 7 bases, with 9 bases left in between. The CDR3 DNA follows: TGTGCCAGCAGTTTAACCCAGGGGAATTCACCCCTCCACTTT. Residues: CASSLTQGNSPLHF.

By sample share, this clonotype is large. The rearrangement joins TRBV3-1 to TRBJ2-3, with D possibly TRBD2 on 6 matching bases. The CDR3 runs to 15 residues. With 4 bases removed from V and 1 base from J, the gap between germline ends came to 12 bases. In germline, CDR1 is LGHDT, CDR2 YNNKEL (reference sequence). CDR3 nucleotides: TGTGCCAGCAGCCCAAGGGGACTCGGCACAGATACGCAGTATTTT. Translated, it gives CASSPRGLGTDTQYF.

The genes are TRBV19 and TRBJ2-1; possibly TRBD2 for D (6 bases). Trimming shortened V by 2 bases and J by 10 bases, and 12 bases separated the two germline ends. Germline assignment: CDR1 LNHDA and CDR2 SQIVND (reference sequence). The CDR3 extends over 13 amino acids. In DNA form, the CDR3 reads TGTGCCAGTAGTATATTTGGGGGGTCCGAGCAGTTCTTC. Its translation: CASSIFGGSEQFF.

This chain joins TRBV6-9 and TRBJ2-7; weak D call: TRBD2 (5 bases). V dropped 4 bases and J dropped 1 base, with 11 bases sitting between them. Germline V lookup: CDR1 MNHGY, CDR2 SVAAGI. This CDR3 comprises 14 residues. The CDR3 region has the DNA TGTGCCAGCAGTTCCGACGGGGAATCCTACGAGCAGTACTTC. Protein sequence: CASSSDGESYEQYF.

CDR3 residues: CASTGGAAEAFF. CDR3 coding DNA: TGTGCCAGCACCGGAGGGGCGGCGGAAGCTTTCTTT. V is TRBV30 and J is TRBJ1-1; possible D gene TRBD1, 5 bases. The CDR3 is 12 residues long. V lost 8 bases to trimming and J lost 8 bases, with 18 bases between them. The germline gives CDR1 GTSNPN, CDR2 SVGIG (reference sequence).

V usage is TRBV12-3 or TRBV12-4 and J usage is TRBJ2-1; 10 bases fit TRBD2. The CDR3 is 15 amino acids. The V and J ends lost 7 bases and 3 bases, in that order; junction bases with no gene match: 6. The CDR3 reads CASKPLAGDYNEQFF. Written as DNA, the CDR3 is TGTGCCAGCAAACCCCTAGCGGGAGACTACAATGAGCAGTTCTTC.

This clonotype is judged medium-sized. The V and J genes are TRBV4-1 and TRBJ1-2, with no clear D. The CDR3 extends over 14 amino acids. CDR1 MGHRA and CDR2 YSYEKL come from the germline V gene. Trimming left V 0 bases short and J 5 bases short, with 10 bases between. This chain's CDR3 is CASSQDRAQYGYTF. DNA of the CDR3: TGCGCCAGCAGCCAAGATAGGGCTCAGTATGGCTACACCTTC.

This clonotype turned up a few times. The gene calls are TRBV19 and TRBJ1-1; 7 positions agree with TRBD1. Looked up from germline, CDR1 is LNHDA and CDR2 is SQIVND (reference sequence). The CDR3 is 15 amino acids. V lost 4 bases to trimming and J lost 1 base; unmatched junction nucleotides: 6. The CDR3, as DNA: TGTGCCAGTAGTAATCTAGACAGGGCGAACACTGAAGCTTTCTTT. This encodes CASSNLDRANTEAFF. Combining the CDR3 with reference TRBV19 and TRBJ1-1 gives the whole variable domain DGGITQSPKYLFRKEGQNVTLSCEQNLNHDAMYWYRQDPGQGLRLIYYSQIVNDFQKGDIAEGYSVSREKKESFPLTVTSAQKNPTAFYLCASSNLDRANTEAFFGQGTRLTVV.

V is TRBV6-2 or TRBV6-3 and J is TRBJ2-7; D might be TRBD1 (6 bases). V lost 5 bases and J 0 bases, leaving 14 bases between the germline ends. The CDR3 consists of 15 residues. Germline V lookup: CDR1 MNHEY, CDR2 SVGEGT. CDR3 in amino acids: CASSADRLHSYEQYF. CDR3 in DNA: TGTGCCAGCAGTGCCGACAGGCTCCACTCCTACGAGCAGTACTTC.